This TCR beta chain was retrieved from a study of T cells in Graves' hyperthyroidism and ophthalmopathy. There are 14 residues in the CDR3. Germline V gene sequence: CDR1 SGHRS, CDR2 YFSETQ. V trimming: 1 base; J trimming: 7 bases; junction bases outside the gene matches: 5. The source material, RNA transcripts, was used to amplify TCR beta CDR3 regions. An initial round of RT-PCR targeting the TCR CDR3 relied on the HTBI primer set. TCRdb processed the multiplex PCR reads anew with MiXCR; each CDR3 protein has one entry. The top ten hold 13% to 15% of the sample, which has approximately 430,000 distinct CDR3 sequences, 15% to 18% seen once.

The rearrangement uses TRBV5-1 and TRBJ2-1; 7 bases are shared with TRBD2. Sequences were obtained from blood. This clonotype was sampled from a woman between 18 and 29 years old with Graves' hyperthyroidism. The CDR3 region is CASSLRLALNEQFF. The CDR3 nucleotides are TGCGCCAGCAGCTTGCGACTAGCCCTGAATGAGCAGTTCTTC.